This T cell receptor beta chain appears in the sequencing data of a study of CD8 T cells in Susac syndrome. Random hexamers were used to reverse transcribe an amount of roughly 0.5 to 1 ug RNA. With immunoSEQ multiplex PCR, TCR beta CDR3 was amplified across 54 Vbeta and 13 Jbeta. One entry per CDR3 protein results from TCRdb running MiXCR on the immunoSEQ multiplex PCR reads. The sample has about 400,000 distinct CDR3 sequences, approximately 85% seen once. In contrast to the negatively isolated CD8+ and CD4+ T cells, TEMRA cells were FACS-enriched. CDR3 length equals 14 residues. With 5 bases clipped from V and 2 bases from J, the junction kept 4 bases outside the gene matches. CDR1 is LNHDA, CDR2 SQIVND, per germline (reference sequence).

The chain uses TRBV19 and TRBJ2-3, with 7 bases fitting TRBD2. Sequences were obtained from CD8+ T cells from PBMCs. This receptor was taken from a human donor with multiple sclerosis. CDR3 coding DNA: TGTGCCAGTAGTCCGACTAGCATCACAGATACGCAGTATTTT. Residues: CASSPTSITDTQYF.